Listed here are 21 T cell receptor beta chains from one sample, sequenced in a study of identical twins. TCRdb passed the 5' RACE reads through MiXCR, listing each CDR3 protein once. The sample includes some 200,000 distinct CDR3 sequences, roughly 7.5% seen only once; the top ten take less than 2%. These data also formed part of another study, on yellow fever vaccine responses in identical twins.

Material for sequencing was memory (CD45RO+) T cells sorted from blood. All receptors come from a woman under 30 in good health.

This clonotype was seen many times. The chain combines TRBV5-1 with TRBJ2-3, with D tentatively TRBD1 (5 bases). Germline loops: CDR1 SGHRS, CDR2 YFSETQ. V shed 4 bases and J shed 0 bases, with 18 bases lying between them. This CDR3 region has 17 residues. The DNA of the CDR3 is TGCGCCAGCAGCGGTGGGGCAGGAATGACTAGCACAGATACGCAGTATTTT. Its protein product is CASSGGAGMTSTDTQYF.

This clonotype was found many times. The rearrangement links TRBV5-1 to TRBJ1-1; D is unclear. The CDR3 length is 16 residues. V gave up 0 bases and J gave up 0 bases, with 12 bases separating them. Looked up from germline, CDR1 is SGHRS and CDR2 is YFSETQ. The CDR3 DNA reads TGCGCCAGCAGCTTGGCCGTCGGGCAAATGAACACTGAAGCTTTCTTT. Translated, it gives CASSLAVGQMNTEAFF.

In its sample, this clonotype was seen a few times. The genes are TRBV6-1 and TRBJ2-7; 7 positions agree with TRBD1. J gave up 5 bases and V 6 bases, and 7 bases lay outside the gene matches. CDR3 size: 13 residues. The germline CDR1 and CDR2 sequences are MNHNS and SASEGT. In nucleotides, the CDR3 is TGTGCCAGCAGGGAGACAGGGACGGACGAGCAGTACTTC. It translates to CASRETGTDEQYF.

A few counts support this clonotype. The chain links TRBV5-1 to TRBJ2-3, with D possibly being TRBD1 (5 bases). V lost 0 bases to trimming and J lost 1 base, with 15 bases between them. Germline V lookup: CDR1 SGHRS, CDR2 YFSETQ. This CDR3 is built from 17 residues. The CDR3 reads CASSLAIDLGGTDTQYF. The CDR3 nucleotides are TGCGCCAGCAGCTTGGCGATAGACCTAGGGGGCACAGATACGCAGTATTTT.

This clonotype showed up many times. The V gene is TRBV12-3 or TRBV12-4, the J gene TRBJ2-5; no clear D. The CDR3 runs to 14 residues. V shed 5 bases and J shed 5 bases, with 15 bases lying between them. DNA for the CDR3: TGTGCCAGCAGTCCTCGCCCCATCGGGGAGACCCAGTACTTC. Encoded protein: CASSPRPIGETQYF.

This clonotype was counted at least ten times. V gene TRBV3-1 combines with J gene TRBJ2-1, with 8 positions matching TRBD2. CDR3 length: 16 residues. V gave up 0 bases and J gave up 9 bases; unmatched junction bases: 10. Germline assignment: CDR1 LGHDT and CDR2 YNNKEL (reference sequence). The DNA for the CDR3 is TGTGCCAGCAGCCAAGATCGATCCGGGGGGGCGATTGAGCAGTTCTTC. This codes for CASSQDRSGGAIEQFF.

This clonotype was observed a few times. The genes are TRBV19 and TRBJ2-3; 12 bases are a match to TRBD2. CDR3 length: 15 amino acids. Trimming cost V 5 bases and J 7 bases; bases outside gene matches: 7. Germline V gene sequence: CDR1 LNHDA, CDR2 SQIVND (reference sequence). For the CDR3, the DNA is TGTGCCAGTAGTCAGACTAGCGGGAGCGTGAATACGCAGTATTTT. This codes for CASSQTSGSVNTQYF.

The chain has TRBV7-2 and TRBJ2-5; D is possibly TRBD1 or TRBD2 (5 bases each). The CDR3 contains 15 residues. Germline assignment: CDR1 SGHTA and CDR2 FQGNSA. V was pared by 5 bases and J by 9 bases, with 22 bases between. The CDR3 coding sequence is TGTGCCAGCAGCCCGAAAGGGAACTTTCAGGGAGCCCAGTACTTC. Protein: CASSPKGNFQGAQYF.

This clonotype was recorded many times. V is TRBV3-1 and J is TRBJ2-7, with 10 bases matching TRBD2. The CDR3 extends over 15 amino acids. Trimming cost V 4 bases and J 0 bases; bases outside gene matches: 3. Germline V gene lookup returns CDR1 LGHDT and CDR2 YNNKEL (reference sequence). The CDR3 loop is CASSPGLATSYEQYF. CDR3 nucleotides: TGTGCCAGCAGCCCGGGACTAGCGACCTCCTACGAGCAGTACTTC.

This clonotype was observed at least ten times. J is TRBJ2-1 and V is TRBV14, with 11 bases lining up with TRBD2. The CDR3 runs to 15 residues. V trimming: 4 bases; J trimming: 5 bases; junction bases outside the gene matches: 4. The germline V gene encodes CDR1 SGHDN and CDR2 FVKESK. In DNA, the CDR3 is TGTGCCAGCAGCCCTCGGACTAGCGGGCACAATGAGCAGTTCTTC. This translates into CASSPRTSGHNEQFF.

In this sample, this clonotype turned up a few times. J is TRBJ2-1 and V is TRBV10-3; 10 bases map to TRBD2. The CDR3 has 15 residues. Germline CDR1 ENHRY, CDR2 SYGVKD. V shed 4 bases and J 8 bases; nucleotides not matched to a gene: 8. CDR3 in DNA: TGTGCCATCAGTGTCGAGAGCGGGAGGGAGTATGAGCAGTTCTTC. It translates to CAISVESGREYEQFF.

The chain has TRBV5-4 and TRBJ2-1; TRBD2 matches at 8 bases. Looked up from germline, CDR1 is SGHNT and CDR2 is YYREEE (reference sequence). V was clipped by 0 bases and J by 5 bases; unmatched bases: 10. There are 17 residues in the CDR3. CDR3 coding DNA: TGTGCCAGCAGCTTGGGTGGGAATATAGCGGGGAACAATGAGCAGTTCTTC. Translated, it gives CASSLGGNIAGNNEQFF. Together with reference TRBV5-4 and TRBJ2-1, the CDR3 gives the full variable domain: ETGVTQSPTHLIKTRGQQVTLRCSSQSGHNTVSWYQQALGQGPQFIFQYYREEENGRGNFPPRFSGLQFPNYSSELNVNALELDDSALYLCASSLGGNIAGNNEQFFGPGTRLTVL.

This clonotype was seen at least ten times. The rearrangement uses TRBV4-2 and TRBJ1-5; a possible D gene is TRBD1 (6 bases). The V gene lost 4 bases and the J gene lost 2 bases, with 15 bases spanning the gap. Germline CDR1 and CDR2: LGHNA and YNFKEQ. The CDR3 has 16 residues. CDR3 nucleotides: TGTGCCAGCAGCCGGGGGTGGGAGGGGGGCAATCAGCCCCAGCATTTT. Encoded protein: CASSRGWEGGNQPQHF.

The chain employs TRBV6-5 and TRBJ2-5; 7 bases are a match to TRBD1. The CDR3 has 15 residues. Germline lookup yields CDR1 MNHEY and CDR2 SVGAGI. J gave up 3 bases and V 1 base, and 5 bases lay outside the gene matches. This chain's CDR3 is CASSYLDRAKETQYF. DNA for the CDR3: TGTGCCAGCAGTTACTTAGACAGGGCTAAAGAGACCCAGTACTTC.

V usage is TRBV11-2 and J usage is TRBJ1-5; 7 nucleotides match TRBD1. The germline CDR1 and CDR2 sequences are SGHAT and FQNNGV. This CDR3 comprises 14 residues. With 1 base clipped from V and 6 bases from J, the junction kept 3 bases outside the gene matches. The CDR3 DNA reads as TGTGCCAGCAGCTTAGCCAGGGGGGGTCAGCCCCAGCATTTT. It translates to CASSLARGGQPQHF. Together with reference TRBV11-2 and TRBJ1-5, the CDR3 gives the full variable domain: EAGVAQSPRYKIIEKRQSVAFWCNPISGHATLYWYQQILGQGPKLLIQFQNNGVVDDSQLPKDRFSAERLKGVDSTLKIQPAKLEDSAVYLCASSLARGGQPQHFGDGTRLSIL.

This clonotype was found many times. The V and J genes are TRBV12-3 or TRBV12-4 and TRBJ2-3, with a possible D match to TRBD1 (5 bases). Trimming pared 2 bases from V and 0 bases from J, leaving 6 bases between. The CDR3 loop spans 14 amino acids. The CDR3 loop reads CASSLRQSTDTQYF. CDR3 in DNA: TGTGCCAGCAGTTTAAGACAGAGCACAGATACGCAGTATTTT.

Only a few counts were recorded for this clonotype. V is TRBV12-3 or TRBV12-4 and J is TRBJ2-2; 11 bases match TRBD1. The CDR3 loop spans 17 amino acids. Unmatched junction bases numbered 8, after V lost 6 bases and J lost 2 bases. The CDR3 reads CASSQGQGAVNTGELFF. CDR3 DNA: TGTGCCAGCAGCCAAGGACAGGGGGCGGTAAACACCGGGGAGCTGTTTTTT.

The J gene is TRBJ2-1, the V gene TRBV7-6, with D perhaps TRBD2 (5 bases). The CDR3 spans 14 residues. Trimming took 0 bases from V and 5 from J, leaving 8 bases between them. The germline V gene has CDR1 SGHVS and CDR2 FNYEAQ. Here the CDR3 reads CASSLARVDNEQFF. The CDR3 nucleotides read TGTGCCAGCAGCTTAGCGCGGGTTGACAATGAGCAGTTCTTC. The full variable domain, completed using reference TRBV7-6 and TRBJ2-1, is GAGVSQSPRYKVTKRGQDVALRCDPISGHVSLYWYRQALGQGPEFLTYFNYEAQQDKSGLPNDRFSAERPEGSISTLTIQRTEQRDSAMYRCASSLARVDNEQFFGPGTRLTVL.

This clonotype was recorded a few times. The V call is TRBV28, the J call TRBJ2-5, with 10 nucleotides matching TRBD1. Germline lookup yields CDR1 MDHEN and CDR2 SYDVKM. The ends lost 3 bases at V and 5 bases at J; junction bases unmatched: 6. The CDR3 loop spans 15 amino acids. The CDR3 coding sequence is TGTGCCAGCAGTTTTGGGACAGGGGTAGTGGAGACCCAGTACTTC. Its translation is CASSFGTGVVETQYF.

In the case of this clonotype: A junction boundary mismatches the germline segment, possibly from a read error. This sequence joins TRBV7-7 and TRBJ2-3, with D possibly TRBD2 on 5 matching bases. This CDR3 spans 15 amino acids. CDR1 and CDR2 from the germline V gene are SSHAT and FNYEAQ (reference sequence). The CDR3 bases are TGTGCTAGCAGCGCGGGCATCCTAGCCACAGATACGCAGTATTTT. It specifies CASSAGILATDTQYF.

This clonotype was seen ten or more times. CDR3 sequence (DNA): TGTGCCAGCAGCCCGAGGGACAGGCCCGTGAATGAGCAGTTCTTC. Translating it yields CASSPRDRPVNEQFF. The genes are TRBV7-2 and TRBJ2-1, with 8 nucleotides matching TRBD1. Germline V CDR1 and CDR2: SGHTA, FQGNSA. After removal of 5 bases from V and 7 bases from J, the junction contained 10 bases not matched to a gene. The CDR3 has 15 amino acids.